This is a list of T cell receptor beta chains from one sample in a study of T cell responses to AZD1222 COVID-19 vaccine. Libraries were prepared by immunoSEQ multiplex PCR; TCRdb keeps only in-frame clonotypes and omits some of them. The sample yields 90,000 to 100,000 clones, roughly 88% seen once. The source was peripheral blood, collected 28 days after the second AZD1222 dose. All receptors derive from an adult who received the AZD1222 COVID-19 vaccine. Each CDR3 is given with its conserved first and last residue. The D gene is left open where the match is weak. A clone size is listed for some rows: how often the clone was seen (once, few, many), or a class if it is expanded.

d_gene: .
v_gene: TRBV28
j_gene: TRBJ2-3
abundance: .
CDR3nt: TGTGCCAGCACCGGACACGGCTCCACAGATACGCAGTATTTT
CDR3aa: CASTGHGSTDTQYF

d_gene: TRBD1
v_gene: TRBV5-5
j_gene: TRBJ2-3
abundance: .
CDR3nt: TGTGCCAGCAGCTTGAATGCAGGGGGCCCTAGCACAGATACGCAGTATTTT
CDR3aa: CASSLNAGGPSTDTQYF

d_gene: .
v_gene: TRBV19
j_gene: TRBJ1-1
abundance: .
CDR3nt: TGTGCCAGTAGTATAGGGCGGAACACTGAAGCTTTCTTT
CDR3aa: CASSIGRNTEAFF

d_gene: .
v_gene: TRBV7-9
j_gene: TRBJ2-1
abundance: .
CDR3nt: TGTGCCAGCAGCTTCGCGACAGACTACAATGAGCAGTTCTTC
CDR3aa: CASSFATDYNEQFF

d_gene: .
v_gene: TRBV14
j_gene: TRBJ1-1
abundance: .
CDR3nt: TGTGCCAGCAGCCAAGGGGCGAATCCGAGTACTGAAGCTTTCTTT
CDR3aa: CASSQGANPSTEAFF

d_gene: .
v_gene: TRBV7-9
j_gene: TRBJ1-1
abundance: .
CDR3nt: TGTGCCAGCAGCTTGTTTTCAGAGAACACTGAAGCTTTCTTT
CDR3aa: CASSLFSENTEAFF

d_gene: TRBD1
v_gene: TRBV6-5
j_gene: TRBJ2-5
abundance: .
CDR3nt: TGTGCCAGCAACGGGGACAGGTTTGAAGAGACCCAGTACTTC
CDR3aa: CASNGDRFEETQYF

d_gene: TRBD1
v_gene: TRBV2
j_gene: TRBJ2-7
abundance: once
CDR3nt: TGTGCCAGCAGTGCGGGGACAGGGAACTACGAGCAGTACTTC
CDR3aa: CASSAGTGNYEQYF

d_gene: TRBD2
v_gene: TRBV30
j_gene: TRBJ2-4
abundance: .
CDR3nt: TGTGCCTGGAGTGTTCAGGAGCGGGAGGCTCTGTACTTC
CDR3aa: CAWSVQEREALYF

d_gene: .
v_gene: TRBV11-3
j_gene: TRBJ2-7
abundance: once
CDR3nt: TGTGCCAGCAGCTTAGATGGGACCGAGCAGTACTTC
CDR3aa: CASSLDGTEQYF

d_gene: .
v_gene: TRBV12-3/TRBV12-4
j_gene: TRBJ1-4
abundance: .
CDR3nt: TGTGCCAGCAGTTTTTACCATGTGGAACTGTTTTTT
CDR3aa: CASSFYHVELFF

d_gene: .
v_gene: TRBV5-1
j_gene: TRBJ2-5
abundance: .
CDR3nt: TGCGCCAGCAGCCTGACGACTCGGGGATCCACCAAAGAGACCCAGTACTTC
CDR3aa: CASSLTTRGSTKETQYF

d_gene: TRBD1
v_gene: TRBV18
j_gene: TRBJ1-2
abundance: .
CDR3nt: TGTGCCAGCTCACAGGGACAGGGGTATGGCTACACCTTC
CDR3aa: CASSQGQGYGYTF

d_gene: TRBD1
v_gene: TRBV3-1/TRBV3-2
j_gene: TRBJ2-7
abundance: .
CDR3nt: TGTGCCAGCAGCCGACGACAGGGTACCTACGAGCAGTACTTC
CDR3aa: CASSRRQGTYEQYF

d_gene: .
v_gene: TRBV18
j_gene: TRBJ2-7
abundance: .
CDR3nt: TGTGCCAGCTCACCCCAAGGGGAATTTTCCTACGAGCAGTACTTC
CDR3aa: CASSPQGEFSYEQYF

d_gene: .
v_gene: TRBV7-9
j_gene: TRBJ2-7
abundance: few
CDR3nt: TGTGCCAGCAGTAACGTGGGGCAGGGGATCTACGAGCAGTACTTC
CDR3aa: CASSNVGQGIYEQYF

d_gene: TRBD1
v_gene: TRBV9
j_gene: TRBJ2-3
abundance: .
CDR3nt: TGTGCCAGCAGCGAACTTACAGGGGGCAGGACAGATACGCAGTATTTT
CDR3aa: CASSELTGGRTDTQYF

d_gene: .
v_gene: TRBV3-1/TRBV3-2
j_gene: TRBJ1-1
abundance: .
CDR3nt: TGTGCCAGCACTTTCGGGGGATTTGAAGCTTTCTTT
CDR3aa: CASTFGGFEAFF

d_gene: TRBD1
v_gene: TRBV4-2
j_gene: TRBJ2-3
abundance: once
CDR3nt: TGTGCCAGCAGCCGAGGGGACAGGGAAACAGATACGCAGTATTTT
CDR3aa: CASSRGDRETDTQYF

d_gene: .
v_gene: TRBV11-2
j_gene: TRBJ1-6
abundance: .
CDR3nt: TGTGCCAGCAGCTCGAGCTCCTATAATTCACCCCTCCACTTT
CDR3aa: CASSSSSYNSPLHF

d_gene: .
v_gene: TRBV27
j_gene: TRBJ2-7
abundance: .
CDR3nt: TGTGCCAGCAGTTCCGACATCGACTACGAGCAGTACTTC
CDR3aa: CASSSDIDYEQYF

d_gene: .
v_gene: TRBV10-3
j_gene: TRBJ1-6
abundance: .
CDR3nt: TGTGCCATCAGTGAGCGAGGGCAGGACACCTACTCACCCCTCCACTTT
CDR3aa: CAISERGQDTYSPLHF

d_gene: .
v_gene: TRBV6-5
j_gene: TRBJ1-5
abundance: .
CDR3nt: TGTGCCAGCAATCAGGTGAAAGGGCCCCAGCATTTT
CDR3aa: CASNQVKGPQHF

d_gene: .
v_gene: TRBV1
j_gene: TRBJ2-3
abundance: once
CDR3nt: TGCACCAGCAGCCAAGCTCAACTAGCCACAGATACGCAGTATTTT
CDR3aa: CTSSQAQLATDTQYF

d_gene: .
v_gene: TRBV27
j_gene: TRBJ2-6
abundance: .
CDR3nt: TGTGCCAGCAGTTTTTCAGGGGCCAACGTCCTGACTTTC
CDR3aa: CASSFSGANVLTF

d_gene: TRBD2
v_gene: TRBV6-5
j_gene: TRBJ2-2
abundance: .
CDR3nt: TGTGCCAGCAGTAGACTAGCGGGGTTAACCGGGGAGCTGTTTTTT
CDR3aa: CASSRLAGLTGELFF

d_gene: TRBD2
v_gene: TRBV7-3
j_gene: TRBJ2-1
abundance: .
CDR3nt: TGTGCCAGCAGCCCATTAGCGGGAGGAGAGAATGAGCAGTTCTTC
CDR3aa: CASSPLAGGENEQFF

d_gene: .
v_gene: TRBV9
j_gene: TRBJ2-2
abundance: .
CDR3nt: TGTGCCAGCAGCGTAGCTACGGGGGCTGATACCGGGGAGCTGTTTTTT
CDR3aa: CASSVATGADTGELFF

d_gene: TRBD1
v_gene: TRBV18
j_gene: TRBJ1-3
abundance: .
CDR3nt: TGTGCCAGCTCACCTTCCGGGACAGGGACTGGAAACACCATATATTTT
CDR3aa: CASSPSGTGTGNTIYF

d_gene: .
v_gene: TRBV2
j_gene: TRBJ1-5
abundance: .
CDR3nt: TGTGCCAGCAGTGAAAAGGGATACCAGCCCCAGCATTTT
CDR3aa: CASSEKGYQPQHF

d_gene: .
v_gene: TRBV27
j_gene: TRBJ1-1
abundance: .
CDR3nt: TGTGCCAGCAGTTTAGTTCAGGGGAACACTGAAGCTTTCTTT
CDR3aa: CASSLVQGNTEAFF

d_gene: .
v_gene: TRBV4-2
j_gene: TRBJ2-7
abundance: .
CDR3nt: TGTGCCAGCAGCCAAGATTTGGCCAGGGACGACGAGCAGTACTTC
CDR3aa: CASSQDLARDDEQYF

d_gene: TRBD1
v_gene: TRBV10-3
j_gene: TRBJ2-1
abundance: .
CDR3nt: TGTGCCATCAAGCCCGCAGGGGGCTCCTACAATGAGCAGTTCTTC
CDR3aa: CAIKPAGGSYNEQFF

d_gene: TRBD1
v_gene: TRBV19
j_gene: TRBJ1-6
abundance: .
CDR3nt: TGTGCCAGTAGTTCCATAGGGGGCAATTCACCCCTCCACTTT
CDR3aa: CASSSIGGNSPLHF

d_gene: TRBD1
v_gene: TRBV10-3
j_gene: TRBJ1-3
abundance: .
CDR3nt: TGTGCCATCAGTGAACAGGGGAACACCATATATTTT
CDR3aa: CAISEQGNTIYF

d_gene: .
v_gene: TRBV27
j_gene: TRBJ2-7
abundance: .
CDR3nt: TGTGCCAGCAGTTTCAGTTCTGGCTACGAGCAGTACTTC
CDR3aa: CASSFSSGYEQYF

d_gene: .
v_gene: TRBV9
j_gene: TRBJ2-2
abundance: once
CDR3nt: TGTGCCAGCAAGGATGAGGGCCGCACCGGGGAGCTGTTTTTT
CDR3aa: CASKDEGRTGELFF

d_gene: TRBD1
v_gene: TRBV7-9
j_gene: TRBJ2-5
abundance: .
CDR3nt: TGTGCCAGCAGCTTAGGGGTAATGATAGGGGACAGGGAGACCCAGTACTTC
CDR3aa: CASSLGVMIGDRETQYF

d_gene: .
v_gene: TRBV5-8
j_gene: TRBJ1-1
abundance: few
CDR3nt: TGTGCTTCGATGCAGTACCCGATGAACACTGAAGCTTTCTTT
CDR3aa: CASMQYPMNTEAFF

d_gene: .
v_gene: TRBV4-2
j_gene: TRBJ1-5
abundance: .
CDR3nt: TGTGCCAGCAGCCAAGAGCTTAGAGTTGGCAATCAGCCCCAGCATTTT
CDR3aa: CASSQELRVGNQPQHF

d_gene: .
v_gene: TRBV2
j_gene: TRBJ1-5
abundance: .
CDR3nt: TGTGCCAGCCGAAGGGGAAGGACAGTGAATCAGCCCCAGCATTTT
CDR3aa: CASRRGRTVNQPQHF

d_gene: TRBD2
v_gene: TRBV12-3/TRBV12-4
j_gene: TRBJ2-7
abundance: .
CDR3nt: TGTGCCAGCAGCCCGGGACTAGAGTCCGAGCAGTACTTC
CDR3aa: CASSPGLESEQYF

d_gene: TRBD1
v_gene: TRBV4-1
j_gene: TRBJ1-2
abundance: .
CDR3nt: TGCGCCAGCAGCCAACTCGGAGGGGGCGACTATGGCTACACCTTC
CDR3aa: CASSQLGGGDYGYTF

d_gene: TRBD1
v_gene: TRBV27
j_gene: TRBJ2-3
abundance: medium-sized
CDR3nt: TGTGCCAGCACCCCGGACAGGTTCACAGATACGCAGTATTTT
CDR3aa: CASTPDRFTDTQYF

d_gene: TRBD2
v_gene: TRBV4-3
j_gene: TRBJ2-1
abundance: .
CDR3nt: TGCGCCAGCAGCCGGACCCATAGCGGGGGCCACTACAATGAGCAGTTCTTC
CDR3aa: CASSRTHSGGHYNEQFF

d_gene: .
v_gene: TRBV19
j_gene: TRBJ2-1
abundance: once
CDR3nt: TGTGCCAGTAGCCCAGGACTGGTTAACGACAATGAGCAGTTCTTC
CDR3aa: CASSPGLVNDNEQFF

d_gene: .
v_gene: TRBV9
j_gene: TRBJ2-1
abundance: .
CDR3nt: TGTGCCAGCAGCTTTCACCGGGACTCCGTATTTGAGCAGTTCTTC
CDR3aa: CASSFHRDSVFEQFF

d_gene: TRBD1
v_gene: TRBV2
j_gene: TRBJ1-1
abundance: .
CDR3nt: TGTGCCAGCAGTGAGGACAGGCTGAACACTGAAGCTTTCTTT
CDR3aa: CASSEDRLNTEAFF

d_gene: .
v_gene: TRBV9
j_gene: TRBJ1-1
abundance: .
CDR3nt: TGTGCCAGCAGCGCCTCAAACTCGAACACTGAAGCTTTCTTT
CDR3aa: CASSASNSNTEAFF

d_gene: .
v_gene: TRBV7-3
j_gene: TRBJ1-1
abundance: .
CDR3nt: TGTGCCAGCAGCTTATTGGGGGGTAACACTGAAGCTTTCTTT
CDR3aa: CASSLLGGNTEAFF